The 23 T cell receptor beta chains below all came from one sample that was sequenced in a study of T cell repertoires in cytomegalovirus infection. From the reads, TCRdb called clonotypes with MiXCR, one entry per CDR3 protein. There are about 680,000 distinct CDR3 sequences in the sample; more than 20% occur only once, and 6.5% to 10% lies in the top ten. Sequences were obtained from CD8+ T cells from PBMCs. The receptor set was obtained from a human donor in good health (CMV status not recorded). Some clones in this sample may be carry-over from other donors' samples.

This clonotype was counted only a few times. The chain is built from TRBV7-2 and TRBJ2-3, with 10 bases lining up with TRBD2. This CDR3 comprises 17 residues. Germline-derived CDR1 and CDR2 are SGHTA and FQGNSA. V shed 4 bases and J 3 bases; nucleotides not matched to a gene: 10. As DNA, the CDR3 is TGTGCCAGCAGCTGGACTAGCGGCAATGTCCCAACAGATACGCAGTATTTT. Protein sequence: CASSWTSGNVPTDTQYF.

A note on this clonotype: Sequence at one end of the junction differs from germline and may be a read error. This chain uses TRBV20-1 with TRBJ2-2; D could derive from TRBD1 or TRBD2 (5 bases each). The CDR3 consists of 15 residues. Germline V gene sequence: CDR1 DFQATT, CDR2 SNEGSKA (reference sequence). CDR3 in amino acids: CSARDWGSKAGELFF. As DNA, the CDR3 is TGCAGTGCTCGAGATTGGGGGTCCAAGGCCGGGGAGCTGTTTTTT.

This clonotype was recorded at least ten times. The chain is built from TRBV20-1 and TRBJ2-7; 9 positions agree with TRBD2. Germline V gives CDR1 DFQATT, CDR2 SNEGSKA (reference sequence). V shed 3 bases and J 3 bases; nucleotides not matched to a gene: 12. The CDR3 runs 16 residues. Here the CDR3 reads CSASRLAGSDYYEQYF. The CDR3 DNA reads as TGCAGTGCTAGTAGGCTAGCGGGGAGCGACTACTACGAGCAGTACTTC.

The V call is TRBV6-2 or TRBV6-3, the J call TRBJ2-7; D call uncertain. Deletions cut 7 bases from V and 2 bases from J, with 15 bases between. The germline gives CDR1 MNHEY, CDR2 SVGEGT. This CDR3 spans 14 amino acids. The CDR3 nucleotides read TGTGCCAGCACCTCCGGCCTTCAGACCTACGAGCAGTACGTC. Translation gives CASTSGLQTYEQYV.

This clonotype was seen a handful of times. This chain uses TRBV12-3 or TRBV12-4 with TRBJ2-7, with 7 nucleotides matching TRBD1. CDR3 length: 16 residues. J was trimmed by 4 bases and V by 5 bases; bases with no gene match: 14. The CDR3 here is CASSLPPGQTIYEQYF. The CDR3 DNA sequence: TGTGCCAGCAGTCTCCCTCCGGGACAGACTATTTACGAGCAGTACTTC.

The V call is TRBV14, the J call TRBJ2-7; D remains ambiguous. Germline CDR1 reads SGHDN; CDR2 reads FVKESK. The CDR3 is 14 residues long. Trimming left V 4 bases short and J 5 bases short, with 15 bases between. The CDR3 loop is CASSRTRVRDEQYF. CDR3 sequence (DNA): TGTGCCAGCAGCCGTACAAGGGTTCGGGACGAGCAGTACTTC.

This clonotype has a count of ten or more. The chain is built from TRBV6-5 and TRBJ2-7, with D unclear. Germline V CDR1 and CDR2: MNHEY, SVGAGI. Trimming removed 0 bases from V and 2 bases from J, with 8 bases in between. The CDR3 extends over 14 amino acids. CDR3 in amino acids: CASSYSNAPYEQYF. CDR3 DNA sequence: TGTGCCAGCAGTTACTCGAACGCTCCCTACGAGCAGTACTTC.

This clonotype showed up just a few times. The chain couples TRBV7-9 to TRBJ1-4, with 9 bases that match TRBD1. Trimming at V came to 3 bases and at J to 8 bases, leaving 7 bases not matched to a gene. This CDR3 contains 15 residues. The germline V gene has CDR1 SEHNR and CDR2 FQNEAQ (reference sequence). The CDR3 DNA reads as TGTGCCAGCAGCTTGGGGGGACAGGGTCACGAAAAACTGTTTTTT. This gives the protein CASSLGGQGHEKLFF. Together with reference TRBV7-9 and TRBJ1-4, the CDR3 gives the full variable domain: DTGVSQNPRHKITKRGQNVTFRCDPISEHNRLYWYRQTLGQGPEFLTYFQNEAQLEKSRLLSDRFSAERPKGSFSTLEIQRTEQGDSAMYLCASSLGGQGHEKLFFGSGTQLSVL.

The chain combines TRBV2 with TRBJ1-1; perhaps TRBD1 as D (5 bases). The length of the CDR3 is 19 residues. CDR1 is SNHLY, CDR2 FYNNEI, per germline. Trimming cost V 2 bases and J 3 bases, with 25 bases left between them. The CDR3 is CASSEPLFFLGEGDTEAFF. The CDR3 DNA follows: TGTGCCAGCAGTGAACCCCTTTTTTTCCTGGGGGAAGGGGACACTGAAGCTTTCTTT.

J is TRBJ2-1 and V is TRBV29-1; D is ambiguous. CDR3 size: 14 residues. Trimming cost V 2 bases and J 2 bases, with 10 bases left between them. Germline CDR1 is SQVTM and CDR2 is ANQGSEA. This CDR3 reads CSVERQNAYNEQFF. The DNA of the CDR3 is TGCAGCGTTGAAAGACAAAATGCCTACAATGAGCAGTTCTTC.

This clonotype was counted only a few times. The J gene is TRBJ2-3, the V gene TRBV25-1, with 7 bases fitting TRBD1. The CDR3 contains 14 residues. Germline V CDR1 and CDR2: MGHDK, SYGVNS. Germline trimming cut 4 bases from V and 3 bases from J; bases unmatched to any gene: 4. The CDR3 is CASSGQGNTDTQYF. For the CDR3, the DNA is TGTGCCAGCAGTGGACAGGGAAATACAGATACGCAGTATTTT.

The CDR3 is CASSLAWGAQETQYF. The CDR3 region has the DNA TGTGCCAGCAGCTTAGCATGGGGGGCCCAAGAGACCCAGTACTTC. V gene TRBV7-6 combines with J gene TRBJ2-5; D tentatively reads TRBD1 or TRBD2 (6 bases each). CDR1 SGHVS and CDR2 FNYEAQ come from the germline V gene. Trimming removed 0 bases from V and 1 base from J, with 9 bases in between. This CDR3 region has 15 residues. The full variable domain, its missing parts supplied by reference TRBV7-6 and TRBJ2-5, is GAGVSQSPRYKVTKRGQDVALRCDPISGHVSLYWYRQALGQGPEFLTYFNYEAQQDKSGLPNDRFSAERPEGSISTLTIQRTEQRDSAMYRCASSLAWGAQETQYFGPGTRLLVL.

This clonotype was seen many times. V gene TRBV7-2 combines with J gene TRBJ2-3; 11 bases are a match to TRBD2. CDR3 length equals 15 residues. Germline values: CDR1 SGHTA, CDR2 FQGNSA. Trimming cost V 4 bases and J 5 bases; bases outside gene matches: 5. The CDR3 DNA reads TGTGCCAGCAGCTATAAGACTAGCGGGGTAGATACGCAGTATTTT. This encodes CASSYKTSGVDTQYF. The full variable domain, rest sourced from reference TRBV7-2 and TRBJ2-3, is GAGVSQSPSNKVTEKGKDVELRCDPISGHTALYWYRQSLGQGLEFLIYFQGNSAPDKSGLPSDRFSAERTGGSVSTLTIQRTQQEDSAVYLCASSYKTSGVDTQYFGPGTRLTVL.

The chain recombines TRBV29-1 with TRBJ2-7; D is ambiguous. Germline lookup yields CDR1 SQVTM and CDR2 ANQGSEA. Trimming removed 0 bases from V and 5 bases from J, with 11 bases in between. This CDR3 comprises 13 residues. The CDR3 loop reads CSVEDRPYDEQYF. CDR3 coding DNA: TGCAGCGTTGAAGACAGGCCCTACGACGAGCAGTACTTC.

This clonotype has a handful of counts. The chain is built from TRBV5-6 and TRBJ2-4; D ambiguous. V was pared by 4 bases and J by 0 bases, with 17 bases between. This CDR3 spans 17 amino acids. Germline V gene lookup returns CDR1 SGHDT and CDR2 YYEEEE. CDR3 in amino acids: CASSLKQRRLAKNIQYF. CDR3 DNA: TGTGCCAGCAGCCTCAAGCAAAGGAGATTAGCCAAAAACATTCAGTACTTC.

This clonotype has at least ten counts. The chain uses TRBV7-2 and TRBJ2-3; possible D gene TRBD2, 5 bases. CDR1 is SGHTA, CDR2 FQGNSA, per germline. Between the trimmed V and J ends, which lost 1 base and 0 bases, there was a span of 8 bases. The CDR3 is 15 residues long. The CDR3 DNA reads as TGTGCCAGCAGCTTAGGGACTCTAAGCACAGATACGCAGTATTTT. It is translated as CASSLGTLSTDTQYF.

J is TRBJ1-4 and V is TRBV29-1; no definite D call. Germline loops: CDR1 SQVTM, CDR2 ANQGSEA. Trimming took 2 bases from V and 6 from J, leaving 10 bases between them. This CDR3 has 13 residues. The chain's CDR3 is CSVELPPDEKLFF. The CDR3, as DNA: TGCAGCGTTGAATTACCTCCCGATGAAAAACTGTTTTTT.

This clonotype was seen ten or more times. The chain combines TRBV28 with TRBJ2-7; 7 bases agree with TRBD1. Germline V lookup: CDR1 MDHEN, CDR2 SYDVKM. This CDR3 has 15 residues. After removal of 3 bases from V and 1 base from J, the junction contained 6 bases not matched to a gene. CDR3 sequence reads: CASSFAWDSSYEQYV. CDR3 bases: TGTGCCAGCAGTTTCGCCTGGGACAGTTCCTACGAGCAGTACGTC.

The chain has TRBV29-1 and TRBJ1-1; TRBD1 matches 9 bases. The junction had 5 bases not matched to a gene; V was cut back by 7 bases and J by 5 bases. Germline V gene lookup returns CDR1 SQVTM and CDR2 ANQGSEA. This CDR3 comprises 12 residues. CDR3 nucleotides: TGCAGCGCTCCGGACAGGGGAACTGAAGCTTTCTTT. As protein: CSAPDRGTEAFF.

The CDR3 nucleotides are TGTGCCAGCAGCCCCGGAGGGAGGTCCTACAATGAGCAGTTCTTC. It specifies CASSPGGRSYNEQFF. The chain joins TRBV5-6 to TRBJ2-1; D is possibly TRBD2 (6 bases). The CDR3 totals 15 residues. Deletions cut 4 bases from V and 1 base from J, with 12 bases between. Germline CDR1 and CDR2: SGHDT and YYEEEE.

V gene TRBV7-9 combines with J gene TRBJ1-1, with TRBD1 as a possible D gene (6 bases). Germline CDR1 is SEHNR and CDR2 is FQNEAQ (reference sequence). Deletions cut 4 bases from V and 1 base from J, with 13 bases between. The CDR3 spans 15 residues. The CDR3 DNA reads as TGTGCCAGCAGCTACCCGGCAGGGGAGAACACTGAAGCTTTCTTT. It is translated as CASSYPAGENTEAFF.

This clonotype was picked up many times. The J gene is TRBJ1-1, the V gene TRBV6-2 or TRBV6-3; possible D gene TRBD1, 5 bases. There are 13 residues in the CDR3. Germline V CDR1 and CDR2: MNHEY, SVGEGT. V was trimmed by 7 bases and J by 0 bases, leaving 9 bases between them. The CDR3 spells CASTKGMNTEAFF. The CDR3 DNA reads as TGTGCCAGCACCAAGGGGATGAACACTGAAGCTTTCTTT.

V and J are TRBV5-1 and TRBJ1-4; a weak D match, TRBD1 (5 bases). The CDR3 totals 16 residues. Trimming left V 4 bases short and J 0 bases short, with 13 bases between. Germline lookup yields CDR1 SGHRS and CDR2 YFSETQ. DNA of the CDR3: TGCGCCAGCAGCCCAGGCACAGGCGCAACTAATGAAAAACTGTTTTTT. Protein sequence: CASSPGTGATNEKLFF. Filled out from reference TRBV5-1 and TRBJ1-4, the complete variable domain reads KAGVTQTPRYLIKTRGQQVTLSCSPISGHRSVSWYQQTPGQGLQFLFEYFSETQRNKGNFPGRFSGRQFSNSRSEMNVSTLELGDSALYLCASSPGTGATNEKLFFGSGTQLSVL.